This TCR beta chain emerged from a study of response to subunit inactivated influenza vaccine. Concerning this clonotype itself: The antigen remains undetermined.

There are 15 residues in the CDR3. J lost 1 base, V lost 4 bases, and 10 bases had no gene match. Germline V gene sequence: CDR1 SQVTM, CDR2 ANQGSEA. TCRdb ran MiXCR on the RT-PCR reads and lists one entry per CDR3 protein. This sample carries hundreds of thousands of distinct CDR3 sequences, approximately 9.9% of them seen once, and the ten largest clones take around 12%. Study-wide points: Researchers suggested that each seasonal influenza vaccination recruits few new T cells.

The TCR originated in a man aged 45-65 years who received an inactivated influenza vaccine. The chain recombines TRBV29-1 with TRBJ2-7; 7 bases are shared with TRBD1. The sample was PBMCs from blood, taken roughly 47 days after vaccination. The CDR3 coding sequence is TGCAGCGTTGGCAGAAGGACAGGTCGGTCCTACGAGCAGTACTTC. Amino acids: CSVGRRTGRSYEQYF.